This T cell receptor (beta chain) was captured in a study of cytomegalovirus exposure and HLA in healthy donors. The PCR employed 60 Vbeta primers together with 13 Jbeta primers. Only in-frame clones appear in the TCRdb table, and some are missing; sequencing was by immunoSEQ multiplex PCR. Of under 150,000 clones in the sample, around three quarters are singletons; the top ten hold around 2%. This CDR3 contains 16 residues. The chain joins TRBV21-1 to TRBJ1-2. TRBV21-1 represents a pseudogene. This TCR derives from a woman aged 45 to 65 in good health and CMV-seronegative. Source material: PBMCs. The CDR3 is CASSSCPGVLFYGYTF. DNA for the CDR3: TGTGCCAGCAGCAGCTGCCCGGGGGTCCTCTTCTATGGCTACACCTTC.